Described below is a single TCR beta chain sequence and its context. Generated by immunoSEQ multiplex PCR, the TCRdb table keeps only in-frame clones and is missing some. The sample gives 150,000 to 200,000 clones, approximately 87% of which show up once; roughly 1.5% is in the top ten. These data are taken from a study of cytomegalovirus exposure and HLA in healthy donors. This CDR3 region has 14 residues. From germline, CDR1 is MNHNS and CDR2 SASEGT. V lost 7 bases and J lost 5; bases outside the gene matches: 10. Source material: PBMCs. The chain recombines TRBV6-1 with TRBJ1-2; 7 bases align to TRBD1. The clonotype originates from a woman in her thirties in good health and CMV-seronegative. The CDR3 spells CASTQTGSLYGYTF. Written as DNA, the CDR3 is TGTGCCAGCACCCAGACAGGGTCCCTATATGGCTACACCTTC.